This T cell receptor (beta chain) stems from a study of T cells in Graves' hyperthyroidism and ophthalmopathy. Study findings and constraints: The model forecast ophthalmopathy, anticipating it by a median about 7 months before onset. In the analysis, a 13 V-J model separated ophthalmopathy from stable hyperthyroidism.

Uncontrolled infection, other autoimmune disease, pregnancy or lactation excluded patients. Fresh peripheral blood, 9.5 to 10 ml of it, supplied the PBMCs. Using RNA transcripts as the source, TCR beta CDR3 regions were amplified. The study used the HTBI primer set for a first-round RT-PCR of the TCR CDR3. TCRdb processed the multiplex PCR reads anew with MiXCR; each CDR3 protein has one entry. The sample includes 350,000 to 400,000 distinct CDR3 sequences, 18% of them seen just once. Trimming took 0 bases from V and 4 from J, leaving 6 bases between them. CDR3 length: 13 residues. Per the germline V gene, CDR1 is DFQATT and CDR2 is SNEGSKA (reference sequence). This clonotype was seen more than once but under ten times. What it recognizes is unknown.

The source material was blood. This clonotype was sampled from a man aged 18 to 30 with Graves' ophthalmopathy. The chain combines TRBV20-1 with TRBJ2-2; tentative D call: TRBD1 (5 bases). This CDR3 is CSAREQVTGELFF. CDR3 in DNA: TGCAGTGCTAGAGAACAGGTCACCGGGGAGCTGTTTTTT.